One and the same sample provided the 30 T cell receptor beta chains below, sequenced in a study of T cells in women clearing cervical HPV infection (dated by TCRdb to 2017 to 2018). The library relied on the immunoSEQ multiplex PCR assay. As stored in TCRdb, this immuneACCESS dataset retains in-frame rearrangements with V and J assigned. A fraction of the clones does not appear; measured against another copy, unresolved V genes explain less than half of the discrepancy, and the remainder lacks a known reason. The data table for this sample lists around 25,000 clones. The top ten constitute 5.4% of the sample. Sequenced sample: blood buffy coat. The receptors stem from a woman between 18 and 70 years old with a cervical HPV16 infection that either progressed to CIN3+ or cleared (not recorded which).

Remarks on this clone: The CDR3 end lies 3 residues beyond the end of the read and is filled in from the germline J gene. The sample carries other DNA sequences with the same CDR3. J is TRBJ2-7 and V is TRBV18; D remains unclear. The CDR3 runs to 17 residues. Germline-derived CDR1 and CDR2 are KGHSH and LQKENI. The V end lost 4 bases, the J end lost 5 bases, and 24 bases lay between the germline ends. The CDR3 spells CASSLSSVRVRGDEQYF. Incomplete CDR3 DNA: TGTGCCAGCTCACTCTCCAGCGTCCGGGTTAGAGGCGACGAG.

The sequenced part of the CDR3 DNA is TGTGCCAGCAGCCCCGGACTAGCGGGAAGGAATGAG. This sequence encodes CASSPGLAGRNE. The full CDR3 protein is CASSPGLAGRNEQFF. J is TRBJ2-1 and V is TRBV5-4; TRBD2 agrees at 12 bases. The DNA ends 3 residues before the CDR3 does, and the rest of the CDR3 is filled in from the germline J gene. The CDR3 is 15 residues long. V gave up 4 bases and J gave up 7 bases; unmatched junction bases: 6. Germline values: CDR1 SGHNT, CDR2 YYREEE (reference sequence).

A word on this clone: The read gets to within 3 residues of the CDR3 end, and the germline J gene fills in the rest. The chain employs TRBV19 and TRBJ2-1, with TRBD2 matching 11 bases. Germline CDR1 and CDR2: LNHDA and SQIVND (reference sequence). This CDR3 is built from 18 residues. With 7 bases clipped from V and 3 bases from J, the junction kept 14 bases outside the gene matches. The DNA read from the CDR3 is TGTGCCAGTATCGGGCAAGGACTAGCGGGTACCCGCTACAATGAG. It specifies CASIGQGLAGTRYNE. The full CDR3 protein is CASIGQGLAGTRYNEQFF.

For this clone: With the read ending 3 residues before the CDR3 end, the germline J gene is used to fill in that end. This sequence joins TRBV18 and TRBJ1-1, with 7 bases lining up with TRBD1. The CDR3 extends over 16 amino acids. V was pared by 3 bases and J by 0 bases, with 7 bases of the junction left unmatched. Germline-derived CDR1 and CDR2 are KGHSH and LQKENI. CDR3 loop: CASSPLAGGLNTEAFF. The CDR3 bases that were read are TGTGCCAGCTCACCTCTGGCAGGGGGATTGAACACTGAA. The full variable domain, rest sourced from reference TRBV18 and TRBJ1-1, is NAGVMQNPRHLVRRRGQEARLRCSPMKGHSHVYWYRQLPEEGLKFMVYLQKENIIDESGMPKERFSAEFPKEGPSILRIQQVVRGDSAAYFCASSPLAGGLNTEAFFGQGTRLTVV.

Concerning this clone: The read terminates 3 residues before the CDR3 end, so the remaining end is supplied by the germline J gene. J is TRBJ2-2 and V is TRBV12-3 or TRBV12-4; no firm D call. This CDR3 has 14 residues. The V end was cut by 5 bases, the J end by 3 bases, with 10 bases between. The part of the CDR3 DNA that was read is TGTGCCAGCAGTCTTACGGTTTACACCGGGGAG. This gives the protein CASSLTVYTGE. In full, the CDR3 reads CASSLTVYTGELFF.

Regarding this clone: The CDR3 end falls 3 residues outside the read, so it is completed with the germline J gene. The chain combines TRBV7-2 with TRBJ2-2, with 8 nucleotides matching TRBD2. Germline CDR1 and CDR2: SGHTA and FQGNSA. V lost 10 bases to trimming and J lost 8 bases; unmatched junction nucleotides: 15. There are 15 residues in the CDR3. The CDR3: CATVLERGSRGELFF. The part of the CDR3 DNA that was read is TGTGCCACGGTCCTGGAGCGGGGGAGTAGGGGGGAG.

The CDR3: CASSLGDRGEKLFF. Incomplete CDR3 DNA: TGTGCCAGCAGCTTAGGGGACAGGGGTGAAAAA. J is TRBJ1-4 and V is TRBV11-2; 10 bases agree with TRBD1. The CDR3 end is not reached by the read, which stops 3 residues before it; the germline J gene fills it in. Unmatched junction bases numbered 0, after V lost 1 base and J lost 7 bases. The CDR3 is 14 residues long. Germline V lookup: CDR1 SGHAT, CDR2 FQNNGV. Variable domain in full (rest from reference TRBV11-2 and TRBJ1-4): EAGVAQSPRYKIIEKRQSVAFWCNPISGHATLYWYQQILGQGPKLLIQFQNNGVVDDSQLPKDRFSAERLKGVDSTLKIQPAKLEDSAVYLCASSLGDRGEKLFFGSGTQLSVL.

On this clone: The read ends 3 residues before the CDR3 terminus; that terminus is restored from the germline J gene. This chain links TRBV2 with TRBJ2-4, with D possibly matching TRBD1 (6 bases). V lost 6 bases and J lost 0, with 12 bases in between. The CDR3 is made up of 15 amino acids. The V gene's germline CDR1 is SNHLY and CDR2 FYNNEI. The DNA read from the CDR3 is TGTGCCAGCAGCACAGGGTTACGAGCCAAAAACATT. Amino acids: CASSTGLRAKNI. The full-length CDR3 reads as CASSTGLRAKNIQYF.

Of note for this clone: The read halts 3 residues ahead of the CDR3 end, with the missing end drawn from the germline J gene. The rearrangement uses TRBV28 and TRBJ1-6, with D unclear. The CDR3 totals 14 residues. CDR1 is MDHEN and CDR2 is SYDVKM in the germline V gene. V lost 7 bases to trimming and J lost 4 bases, with 11 bases between them. CDR3 protein: CASTRAPYNSPLHF. Incomplete CDR3 DNA: TGTGCCAGCACAAGGGCCCCTTATAATTCACCC.

For this clone: The read halts 3 residues ahead of the CDR3 end, with the missing end drawn from the germline J gene. The rearrangement joins TRBV18 to TRBJ2-7; 8 bases match TRBD1. V lost 1 base to trimming and J lost 3 bases; unmatched junction nucleotides: 5. Germline CDR1 reads KGHSH; CDR2 reads LQKENI. This CDR3 is built from 15 residues. CDR3 bases read: TGTGCCAGCTCACCACAGGACAGGGTTATCTACGAG. It specifies CASSPQDRVIYE. The full CDR3 sequence reads CASSPQDRVIYEQYF.

To note about this clone: The observed sequence ends 3 residues before the CDR3 terminus, with the missing tail filled in from the germline J gene. The chain recombines TRBV4-2 with TRBJ1-2; TRBD1 matches 7 bases. The V and J ends lost 0 bases and 4 bases, in that order; junction bases with no gene match: 5. The CDR3 extends over 15 amino acids. Per germline, CDR1 LGHNA and CDR2 YNFKEQ. The CDR3 reads CASSQDRGLTYGYTF. CDR3 DNA, as far as it was read: TGTGCCAGCAGCCAAGATAGGGGGCTAACCTATGGC.

Note on this clone: The read halts 3 residues ahead of the CDR3 end, with the missing end drawn from the germline J gene. This chain links TRBV30 with TRBJ2-1; maybe TRBD1 (7 bases). CDR3 length: 14 residues. Germline-derived CDR1 and CDR2 are GTSNPN and SVGIG (reference sequence). V was shortened by 0 bases and J by 8 bases, with 14 bases between the two germline ends. The CDR3 bases that were read are TGTGCCTGGAGTGTAGGGACAGCGGGCCATGAG. It translates to CAWSVGTAGHE. The entire CDR3 is CAWSVGTAGHEQFF.

To note about this clone: The DNA ends 3 residues before the CDR3 does, and the rest of the CDR3 is filled in from the germline J gene. The genes are TRBV29-1 and TRBJ2-7, with D perhaps matching TRBD1 (5 bases). Germline assignment: CDR1 SQVTM and CDR2 ANQGSEA. The CDR3 spans 13 residues. The V end was cut by 5 bases, the J end by 1 base, with 12 bases between. Partial CDR3 DNA: TGCAGCGTTCGTGAGACAGCTTCCTACGAG. Amino acids: CSVRETASYE. The CDR3 reads in full as CSVRETASYEQYF.

Notes on this clone: The read stops 3 residues short of the end of the CDR3; the missing end is completed from the germline J gene. The chain carries TRBV9 and TRBJ1-2; 8 nucleotides align to TRBD1. This CDR3 has 13 residues. CDR1 SGDLS and CDR2 YYNGEE come from the germline V gene. CDR3 sequence reads: CASTRTTGVGYTF. CDR3 bases read: TGTGCCAGCACCCGAACGACAGGGGTAGGC.

Worth noting for this clone: The CDR3 end falls 3 residues outside the read, so it is completed with the germline J gene. Different DNA sequences within this sample yield the same CDR3. The gene calls are TRBV5-1 and TRBJ1-2; D remains unclear. The CDR3 covers 14 residues. The germline gives CDR1 SGHRS, CDR2 YFSETQ. The V end was cut by 1 base, the J end by 5 bases, with 12 bases between. The CDR3 spells CASSLIGSGYGYTF. The sequenced CDR3 bases are TGCGCCAGCAGCTTGATCGGGTCTGGGTATGGC.

Of note for this clone: The read comes to an end 3 residues before the CDR3 does, leaving the germline J gene to fill in the end. The rearrangement uses TRBV29-1 and TRBJ1-2; D might be TRBD1 (5 bases). V was clipped by 4 bases and J by 0 bases, with 12 bases between them. Germline loops: CDR1 SQVTM, CDR2 ANQGSEA. The CDR3 is 14 amino acids. The covered CDR3 bases are TGCAGCGTTGTTGTAAGCAGGGCTAACTATGGC. This translates into CSVVVSRANYG. The whole CDR3 protein is CSVVVSRANYGYTF.

In the case of this clone: The read gets to within 3 residues of the CDR3 end, and the germline J gene fills in the rest. The chain has TRBV2 and TRBJ1-1, with D tentatively TRBD1 (5 bases). The CDR3 is 16 amino acids. The V and J ends lost 0 bases and 5 bases respectively, with 16 bases between them. Germline values: CDR1 SNHLY, CDR2 FYNNEI. The CDR3 sequence is CASSEALPARDTEAFF. The sequenced CDR3 bases are TGTGCCAGCAGTGAAGCGCTTCCGGCCAGGGATACTGAA.

Note on this clone: The read ends 3 residues before the CDR3 terminus; that terminus is restored from the germline J gene. The chain uses TRBV13 and TRBJ2-7; the D gene is possibly TRBD1 (6 bases). The CDR3 length is 13 residues. In germline, CDR1 is PRHDT, CDR2 FYEKMQ (reference sequence). V lost 4 bases to trimming and J lost 4 bases, with 11 bases between them. The CDR3 sequence is CASSSRGSYEQYF. The CDR3 DNA, read in part, is TGTGCCAGCAGCTCCAGGGGATCATACGAG.

A word on this clone: The CDR3 is cut off 3 residues early in the read; its end comes from the germline J gene. This chain joins TRBV6-1 and TRBJ2-2, with a possible D match to TRBD2 (7 bases). The CDR3 runs to 15 residues. Looked up from germline, CDR1 is MNHNS and CDR2 is SASEGT. This CDR3 reads CASSENTGRGEKLFF. The CDR3 DNA, read in part, is TGTGCCAGCAGCGAAAATACAGGGAGGGGTGAAAAG.

The CDR3 bases that were read are TGTGCCAGTAGTATAGTTGTGAGCTTTCAAGAGACC. Translated: CASSIVVSFQET. From start to end, the CDR3 is CASSIVVSFQETQYF. J is TRBJ2-5 and V is TRBV19; D not resolved. The sequence runs out 3 residues before the end of the CDR3; the remainder is reconstructed from the germline J gene. The CDR3 contains 15 residues. Germline V CDR1 and CDR2: LNHDA, SQIVND (reference sequence). V gave up 1 base and J gave up 2 bases, with 11 bases separating them.

In regard to this clone: Sequencing ends 3 residues short of the CDR3 end; the germline J gene provides the rest. This sequence joins TRBV7-6 and TRBJ2-7; D might be TRBD2 (6 bases). Trimming pared 5 bases from V and 3 bases from J, leaving 20 bases between. CDR1 is SGHVS and CDR2 is FNYEAQ in the germline V gene. CDR3 length: 16 amino acids. The CDR3 protein is CASSPRSVAGNYEQYF. CDR3 bases read: TGTGCCAGCAGCCCCAGATCTGTGGCGGGAAACTACGAG.

As regards this clone: The read terminates 3 residues ahead of where the CDR3 ends, so the germline J gene completes it. V is TRBV2 and J is TRBJ2-1, with 9 nucleotides matching TRBD1. V shed 10 bases, J shed 8 bases, and the junction held 12 bases outside the gene matches. CDR1 is SNHLY, CDR2 FYNNEI, per germline. This CDR3 is built from 14 residues. CDR3 sequence: CAISPGTGLHEQFF. CDR3 DNA, as far as it was read: TGTGCCATCAGCCCCGGGACAGGGCTCCATGAG.

CDR3 DNA (partial): TGTGCCAGCAGCTTAGCGAACGGACAAATCAACGTC. This translates into CASSLANGQINV. From start to end, the CDR3 is CASSLANGQINVLTF. The chain recombines TRBV7-9 with TRBJ2-6, with D tentatively TRBD1 (5 bases). Read sequence stops 3 residues before the CDR3 end, and the germline J gene provides the missing end. There are 15 residues in the CDR3. Germline CDR1 is SEHNR and CDR2 is FQNEAQ (reference sequence). V shed 0 bases and J shed 9 bases, with 12 bases lying between them.

Comments on this clone: The read finishes 3 residues shy of the CDR3 end, and the germline J gene is used to complete it. The gene calls are TRBV9 and TRBJ1-1, with D perhaps TRBD1 (5 bases). The V end lost 3 bases, the J end lost 6 bases, and 12 bases lay between the germline ends. Germline V CDR1 and CDR2: SGDLS, YYNGEE. CDR3 length: 13 amino acids. Partial CDR3 DNA: TGTGCCAGCAGCGCACGTCAGGGTGCTGAA. This codes for CASSARQGAE. The whole CDR3 protein reads CASSARQGAEAFF.

Of note for this clone: The read ends 3 residues shy of where the CDR3 ends; the end is completed using the germline J gene. The chain joins TRBV5-1 to TRBJ2-7; TRBD1 is a possible D gene (6 bases). The germline gives CDR1 SGHRS, CDR2 YFSETQ. The CDR3 loop spans 13 amino acids. V was clipped by 3 bases and J by 4 bases, with 11 bases between them. The CDR3 bases that were read are TGCGCCAGCAGCTACAACAGGGATTACGAG. It translates to CASSYNRDYE. The full CDR3 sequence reads CASSYNRDYEQYF.

To note about this clone: Coverage ceases 3 residues before the CDR3 finishes, and the germline J gene fills in the end. The V call is TRBV23-1, the J call TRBJ1-3, with D perhaps TRBD1 (6 bases). TRBV23-1 counts as an open reading frame of uncertain function. This CDR3 comprises 17 residues. V was shortened by 3 bases and J by 0 bases, with 15 bases between the two germline ends. CDR3 DNA, as far as it was read: TGCGCCAGCAGTCATCCAGGGGACACCATCTCTGGAAACACC. It yields the protein CASSHPGDTISGNT. The entire CDR3 sequence reads CASSHPGDTISGNTIYF.

Note on this clone: The sequenced fragment ends 3 residues before the CDR3 boundary, so the rest is inferred from the germline J gene. The V call is TRBV2, the J call TRBJ2-1; D may be TRBD2 (5 bases). From germline, CDR1 is SNHLY and CDR2 FYNNEI. Trimming removed 5 bases at V and 9 bases at J, with 14 bases between. The CDR3 runs 13 residues. The CDR3 bases that were read are TGTGCCAGCAGTCCCAGAACTAGTTTTGAG. It specifies CASSPRTSFE. The entire CDR3 reads CASSPRTSFEQFF.

With regard to this clone: The read terminates 3 residues ahead of where the CDR3 ends, so the germline J gene completes it. The chain is built from TRBV18 and TRBJ2-1; 10 nucleotides match TRBD2. This CDR3 has 15 amino acids. The trim removed 6 bases at V and 9 bases at J, leaving 11 bases unmatched. Per germline, CDR1 KGHSH and CDR2 LQKENI. The DNA read from the CDR3 is TGTGCCAGCTCCCCTCTAGCGGGAGAGGGGGGTGAG. Amino acid sequence: CASSPLAGEGGE. In full, the CDR3 is CASSPLAGEGGEQFF.

On this clone: The CDR3 end falls 3 residues outside the read, so it is completed with the germline J gene. This chain connects TRBV2 to TRBJ1-4, with 9 bases fitting TRBD1. Germline assignment: CDR1 SNHLY and CDR2 FYNNEI. CDR3 length: 18 amino acids. The CDR3 loop is CASSEGRTGTGFNSPLFF. Partial CDR3 DNA: TGTGCCAGCAGTGAAGGTCGAACAGGGACAGGGTTCAACTCACCA.

The sequenced CDR3 bases are TGTGCCAGTAGTTTCGACAGGGAAAGGGGATACGAC. This codes for CASSFDRERGYD. The whole CDR3 sequence reads CASSFDRERGYDYTF. This sequence joins TRBV19 and TRBJ1-2, with 7 nucleotides matching TRBD1. The missing CDR3 end, 3 residues past where the read stops, is filled in from the germline J gene. CDR1 and CDR2 (germline): LNHDA, SQIVND (reference sequence). The CDR3 has 15 amino acids. Full variable domain (remainder filled in from reference TRBV19 and TRBJ1-2): DGGITQSPKYLFRKEGQNVTLSCEQNLNHDAMYWYRQDPGQGLRLIYYSQIVNDFQKGDIAEGYSVSREKKESFPLTVTSAQKNPTAFYLCASSFDRERGYDYTFGSGTRLTVV.